This TCR beta chain was sequenced for a study of T-cell reconstitution after alpha-beta-depleted transplantation in children. Researchers prepared the TCRbeta library using unique molecular identifiers, the study reports. TCRdb reprocessed the PCR reads with MiXCR, giving one entry per CDR3 protein. This sample has roughly 490,000 distinct CDR3 sequences, with over 9.5% found just once. The CDR3 sequence is 14 residues long. The V gene's germline CDR1 is SEHNR and CDR2 FQNEAQ (reference sequence). V was clipped by 1 base and J by 1 base, with 4 bases between them. General study results and limits: At day 60, the high TCRbeta diversity found in some patients originated from recipient T cells and thymic progenitors that had survived. T-cell counts and diversity were attributed mostly to newly produced T cells one year after transplant. Approximately two months post-transplant, alpha-beta T cells reportedly originated from several hundred expanded graft clones.

This clonotype was seen more than once but under ten times. Its cognate antigen is unknown. This sequence originates from a female patient between 2 and 15 years old who had a stem cell transplant for aplastic anemia, so the T cells may come from the graft donor. The gene calls are TRBV7-9 and TRBJ2-2; no clear D gene. Here the sequenced sample was PBMCs, mostly from graft donor cells, taken 180 days after TCRalphabeta/CD19-depleted stem cell transplant. CDR3 coding DNA: TGTGCCAGCAGCTTAGTCCAGAACACCGGGGAGCTGTTTTTT. Translating gives CASSLVQNTGELFF.